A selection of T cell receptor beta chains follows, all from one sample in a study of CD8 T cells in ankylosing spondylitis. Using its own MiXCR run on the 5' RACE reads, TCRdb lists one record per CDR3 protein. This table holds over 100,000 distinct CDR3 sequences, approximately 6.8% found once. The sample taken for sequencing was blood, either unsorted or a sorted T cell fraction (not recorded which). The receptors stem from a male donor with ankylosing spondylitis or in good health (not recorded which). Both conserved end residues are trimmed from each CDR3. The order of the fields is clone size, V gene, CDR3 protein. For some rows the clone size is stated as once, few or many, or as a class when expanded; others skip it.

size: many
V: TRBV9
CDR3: ASSVGTSGSNTGELF

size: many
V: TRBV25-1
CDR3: ASSESEHSGNTIY

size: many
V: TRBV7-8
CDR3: ASSLPLATYEQY

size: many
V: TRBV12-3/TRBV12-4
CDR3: ASSLRTYNYGYT

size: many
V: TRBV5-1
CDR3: ASSDSTAQETQY

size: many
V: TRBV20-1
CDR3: SALDSGTVYEQY

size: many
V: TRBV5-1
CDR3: ASSSLLDRAEAF

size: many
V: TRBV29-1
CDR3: SGGTSGSFEQF

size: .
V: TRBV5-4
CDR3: ASSLSVSGGADTQY

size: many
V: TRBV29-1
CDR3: SAETGVTYEQY

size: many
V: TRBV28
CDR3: ASSPVFSNEKLF

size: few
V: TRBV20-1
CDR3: SASNRASADTQY

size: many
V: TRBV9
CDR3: ASSATSGYNEQF

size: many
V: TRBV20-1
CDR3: SAPRLAGEETQY

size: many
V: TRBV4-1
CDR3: ASSQGMELGNQPQH

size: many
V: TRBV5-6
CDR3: ASSLDAGVLTGELF

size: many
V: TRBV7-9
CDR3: ASSLGVGAGVGTEAF

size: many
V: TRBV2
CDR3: ASSGTGFSYEQY

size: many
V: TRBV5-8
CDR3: ASSFGHFRAPYNEQF

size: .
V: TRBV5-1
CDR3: ASSSGSGTGELF

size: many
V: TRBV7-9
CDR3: ASSLWLGVSYNEQF

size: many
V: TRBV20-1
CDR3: SANPTNTEAF

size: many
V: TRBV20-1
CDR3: SAGPLRGEQF

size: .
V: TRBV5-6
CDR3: ASSSWGLVNQPQH

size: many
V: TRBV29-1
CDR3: SAGQGQETQY

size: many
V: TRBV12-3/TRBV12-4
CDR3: ASTRDNPSYNEQF

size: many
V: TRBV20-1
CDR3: SARRTSGSYEQY

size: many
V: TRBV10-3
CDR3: AISDARSTDTQY

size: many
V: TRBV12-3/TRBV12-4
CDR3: ASEAGYGYT

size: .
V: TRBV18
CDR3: ASSPPSGGFGTEAF

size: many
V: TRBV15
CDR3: ATSRDNRGYEQY

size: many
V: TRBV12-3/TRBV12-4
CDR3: ASSDRAGTEAF

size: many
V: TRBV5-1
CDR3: ASSLMSSGGYGYT

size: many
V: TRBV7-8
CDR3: ASSLARRLAGVPAQY

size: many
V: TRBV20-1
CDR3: SARGELKNYNEQF

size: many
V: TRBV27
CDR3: ASSLKGFGTGELF

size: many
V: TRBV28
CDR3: ASSPGTGELF

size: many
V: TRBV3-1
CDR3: ASSRLSGTNPDTQY

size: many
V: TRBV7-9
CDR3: ASSLMGRDSPLH

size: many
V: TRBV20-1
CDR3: SARGSDGPRNIQY

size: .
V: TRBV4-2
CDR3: ASSRRHRESTEAF

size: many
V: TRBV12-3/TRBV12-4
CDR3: ASSLVSSPTDTQY

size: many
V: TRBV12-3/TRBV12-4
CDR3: ASSLGADASYNEQF

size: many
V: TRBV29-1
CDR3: SVFGPGYT

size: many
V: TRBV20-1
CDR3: SATTEVATNEKLF